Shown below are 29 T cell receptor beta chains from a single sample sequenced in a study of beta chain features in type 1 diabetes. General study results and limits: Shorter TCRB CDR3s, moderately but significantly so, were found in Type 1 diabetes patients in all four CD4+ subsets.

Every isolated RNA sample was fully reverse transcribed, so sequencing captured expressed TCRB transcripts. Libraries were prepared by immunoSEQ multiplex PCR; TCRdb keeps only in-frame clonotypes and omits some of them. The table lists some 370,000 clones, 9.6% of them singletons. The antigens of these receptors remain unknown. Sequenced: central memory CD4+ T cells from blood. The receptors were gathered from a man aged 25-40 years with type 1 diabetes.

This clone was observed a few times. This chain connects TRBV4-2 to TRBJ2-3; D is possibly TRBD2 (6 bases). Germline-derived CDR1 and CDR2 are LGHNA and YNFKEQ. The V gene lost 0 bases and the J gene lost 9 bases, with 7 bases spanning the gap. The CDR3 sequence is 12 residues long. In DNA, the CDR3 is TGTGCCAGCAGCCAAGAAAGCGGGACGCAGTATTTT. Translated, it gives CASSQESGTQYF.

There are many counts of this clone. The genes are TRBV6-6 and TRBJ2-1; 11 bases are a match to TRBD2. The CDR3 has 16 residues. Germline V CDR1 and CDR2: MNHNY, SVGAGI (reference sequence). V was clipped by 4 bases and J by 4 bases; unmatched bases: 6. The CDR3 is CASSSQTSGRYNEQFF. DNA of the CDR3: TGTGCCAGCAGTTCCCAAACTAGCGGGAGATACAATGAGCAGTTCTTC.

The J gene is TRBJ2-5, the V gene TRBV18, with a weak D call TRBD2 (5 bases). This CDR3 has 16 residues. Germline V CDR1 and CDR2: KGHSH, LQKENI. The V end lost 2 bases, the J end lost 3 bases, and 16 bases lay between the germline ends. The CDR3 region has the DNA TGTGCCAGCTCACCAAACGCCAAGTCCGGGAAAGAGACCCAGTACTTC. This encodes CASSPNAKSGKETQYF.

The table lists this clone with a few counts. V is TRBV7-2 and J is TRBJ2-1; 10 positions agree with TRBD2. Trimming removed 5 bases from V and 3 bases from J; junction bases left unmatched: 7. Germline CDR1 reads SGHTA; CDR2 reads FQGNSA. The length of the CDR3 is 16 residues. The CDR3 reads CASSGYRLAGYNEQFF. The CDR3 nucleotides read TGTGCCAGCAGCGGGTACAGACTAGCGGGCTACAATGAGCAGTTCTTC.

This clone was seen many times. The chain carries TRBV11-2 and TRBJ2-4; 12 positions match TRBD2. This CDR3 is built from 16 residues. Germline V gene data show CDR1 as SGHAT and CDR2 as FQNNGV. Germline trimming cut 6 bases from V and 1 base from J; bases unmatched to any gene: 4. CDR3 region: CASSSGLAGAKNIQYF. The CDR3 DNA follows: TGTGCCAGCAGTTCAGGACTAGCGGGGGCCAAAAACATTCAGTACTTC.

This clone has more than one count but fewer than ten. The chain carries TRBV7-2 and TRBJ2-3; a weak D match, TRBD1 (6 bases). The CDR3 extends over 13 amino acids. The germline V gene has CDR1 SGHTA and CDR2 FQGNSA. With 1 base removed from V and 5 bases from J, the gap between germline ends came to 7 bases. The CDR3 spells CASSLVRGDTQYF. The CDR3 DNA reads TGTGCCAGCAGCTTAGTCAGGGGAGATACGCAGTATTTT.

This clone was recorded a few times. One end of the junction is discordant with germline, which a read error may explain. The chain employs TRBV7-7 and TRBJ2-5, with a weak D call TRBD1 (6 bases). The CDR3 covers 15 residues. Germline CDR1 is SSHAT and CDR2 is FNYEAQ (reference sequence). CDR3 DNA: TGTGCTAGCAGCCACCAGACAGGAGAGCGGGAGACCCAGTACTTC. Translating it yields CASSHQTGERETQYF.

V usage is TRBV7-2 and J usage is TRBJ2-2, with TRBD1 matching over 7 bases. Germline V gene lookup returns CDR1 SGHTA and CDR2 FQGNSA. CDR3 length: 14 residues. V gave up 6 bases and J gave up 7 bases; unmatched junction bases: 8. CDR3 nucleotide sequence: TGTGCCAGCAGGCTACAGGGGTCCGGCGGGGAGCTGTTTTTT. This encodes CASRLQGSGGELFF.

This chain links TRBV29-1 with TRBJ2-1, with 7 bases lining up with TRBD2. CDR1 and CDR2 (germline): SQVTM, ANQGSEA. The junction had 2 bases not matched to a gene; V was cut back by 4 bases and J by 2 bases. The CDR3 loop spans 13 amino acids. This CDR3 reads CSVGGRAYNEQFF. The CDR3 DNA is TGCAGCGTTGGTGGGAGGGCCTACAATGAGCAGTTCTTC.

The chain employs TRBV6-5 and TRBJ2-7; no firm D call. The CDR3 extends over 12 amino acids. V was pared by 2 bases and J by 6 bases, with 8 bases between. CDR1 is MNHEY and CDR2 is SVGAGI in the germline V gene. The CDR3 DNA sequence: TGTGCCAGCAGTTACCGACGGGCCGAGCAGTACTTC. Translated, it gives CASSYRRAEQYF.

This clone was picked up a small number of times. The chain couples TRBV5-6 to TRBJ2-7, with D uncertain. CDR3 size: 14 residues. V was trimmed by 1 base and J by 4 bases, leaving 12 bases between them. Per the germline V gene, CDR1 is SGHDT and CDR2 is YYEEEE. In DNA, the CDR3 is TGTGCCAGCAGCTTGACGCATGAGGATTACGAGCAGTACTTC. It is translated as CASSLTHEDYEQYF.

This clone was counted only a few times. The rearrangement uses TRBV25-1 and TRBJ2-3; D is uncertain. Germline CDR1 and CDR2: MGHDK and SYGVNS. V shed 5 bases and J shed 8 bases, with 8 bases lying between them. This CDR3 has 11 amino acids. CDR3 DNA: TGTGCCAGCAGTCCGCCGGGTACGCAGTATTTT. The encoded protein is CASSPPGTQYF.

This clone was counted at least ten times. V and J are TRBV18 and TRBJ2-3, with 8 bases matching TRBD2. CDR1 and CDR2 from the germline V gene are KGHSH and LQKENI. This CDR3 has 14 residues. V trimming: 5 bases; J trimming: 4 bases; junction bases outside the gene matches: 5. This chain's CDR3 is CASSNAGGADTQYF. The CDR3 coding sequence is TGTGCCAGCTCAAACGCGGGAGGCGCAGATACGCAGTATTTT.

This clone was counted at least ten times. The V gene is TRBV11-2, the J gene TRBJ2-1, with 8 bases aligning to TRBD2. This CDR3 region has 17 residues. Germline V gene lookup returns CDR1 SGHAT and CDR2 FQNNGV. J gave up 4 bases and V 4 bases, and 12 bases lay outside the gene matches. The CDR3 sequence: CASSSRSGSGEYNEQFF. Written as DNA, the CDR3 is TGTGCCAGCAGCTCTCGAAGCGGGAGTGGGGAATACAATGAGCAGTTCTTC.

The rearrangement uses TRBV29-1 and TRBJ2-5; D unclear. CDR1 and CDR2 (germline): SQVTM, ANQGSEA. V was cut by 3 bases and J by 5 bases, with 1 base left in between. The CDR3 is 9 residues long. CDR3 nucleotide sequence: TGCAGCGTTGACGAGACCCAGTACTTC. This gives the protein CSVDETQYF.

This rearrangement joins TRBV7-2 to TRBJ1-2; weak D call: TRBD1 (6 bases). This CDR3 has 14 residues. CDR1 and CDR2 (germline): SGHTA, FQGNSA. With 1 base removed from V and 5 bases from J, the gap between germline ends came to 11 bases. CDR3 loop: CASSLVSGDYGYTF. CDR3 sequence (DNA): TGTGCCAGCAGCTTAGTCTCAGGGGATTATGGCTACACCTTC.

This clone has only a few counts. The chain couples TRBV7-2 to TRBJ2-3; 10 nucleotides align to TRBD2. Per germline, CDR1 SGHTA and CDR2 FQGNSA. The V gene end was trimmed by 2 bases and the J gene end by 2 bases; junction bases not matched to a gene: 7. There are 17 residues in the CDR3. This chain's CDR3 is CASSLQPGTSVTDTQYF. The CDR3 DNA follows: TGTGCCAGCAGCTTACAACCCGGGACTAGCGTCACAGATACGCAGTATTTT.

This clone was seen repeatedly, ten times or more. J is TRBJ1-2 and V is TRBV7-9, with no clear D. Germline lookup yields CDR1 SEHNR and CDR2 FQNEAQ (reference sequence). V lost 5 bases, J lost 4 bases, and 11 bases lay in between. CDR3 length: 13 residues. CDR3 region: CASSVLSFYGYTF. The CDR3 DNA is TGTGCCAGCAGCGTCCTGTCGTTCTATGGCTACACCTTC.

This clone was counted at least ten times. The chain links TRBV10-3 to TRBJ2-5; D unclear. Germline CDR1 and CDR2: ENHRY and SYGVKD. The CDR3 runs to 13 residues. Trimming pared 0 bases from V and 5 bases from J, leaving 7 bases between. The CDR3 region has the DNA TGTGCCATCAGTGAGTCGACTCGGGAGACCCAGTACTTC. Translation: CAISESTRETQYF.

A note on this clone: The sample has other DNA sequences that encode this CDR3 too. The CDR3, as DNA: TGTGCCAGCAGCGTAGGAACACCTGGGGGTGAGCAGTTCTTC. This translates into CASSVGTPGGEQFF. V usage is TRBV9 and J usage is TRBJ2-1; D may match TRBD1 or TRBD2 (5 bases each). Trimming pared 0 bases from V and 9 bases from J, leaving 13 bases between. CDR1 SGDLS and CDR2 YYNGEE come from the germline V gene. The CDR3 runs 14 residues.

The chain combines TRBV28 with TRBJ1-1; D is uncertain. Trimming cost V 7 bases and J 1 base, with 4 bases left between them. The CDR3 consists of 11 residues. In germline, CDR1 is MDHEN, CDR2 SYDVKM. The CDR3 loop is CASTTNTEAFF. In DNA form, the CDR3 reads TGTGCCAGCACGACGAACACTGAAGCTTTCTTT.

The CDR3 DNA follows: TGTGCCATCAGTGCGCCCAGTAGGATCCACGAGCAGTACTTC. It yields the protein CAISAPSRIHEQYF. The rearrangement uses TRBV10-3 and TRBJ2-7; D remains ambiguous. The germline V and J ends were trimmed by 4 bases and 5 bases, with 15 bases remaining between them. The CDR3 runs 14 residues. Germline values: CDR1 ENHRY, CDR2 SYGVKD.

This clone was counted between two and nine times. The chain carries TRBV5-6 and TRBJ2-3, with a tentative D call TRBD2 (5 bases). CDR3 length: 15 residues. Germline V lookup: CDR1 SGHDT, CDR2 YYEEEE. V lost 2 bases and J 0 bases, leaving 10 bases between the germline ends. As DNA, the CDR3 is TGTGCCAGCAGCTTAGGGAGAACTAGCACAGATACGCAGTATTTT. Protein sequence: CASSLGRTSTDTQYF.

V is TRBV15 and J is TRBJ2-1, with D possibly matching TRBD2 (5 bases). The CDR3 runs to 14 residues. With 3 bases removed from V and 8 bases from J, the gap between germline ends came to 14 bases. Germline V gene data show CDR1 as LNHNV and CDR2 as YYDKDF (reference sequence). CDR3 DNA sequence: TGTGCCACCAGCAGGGAAGATATGCGGGATGAGCAGTTCTTC. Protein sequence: CATSREDMRDEQFF.

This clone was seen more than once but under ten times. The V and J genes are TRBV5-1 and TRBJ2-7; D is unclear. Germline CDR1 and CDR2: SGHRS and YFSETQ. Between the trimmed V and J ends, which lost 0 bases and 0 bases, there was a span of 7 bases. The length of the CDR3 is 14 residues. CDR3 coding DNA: TGCGCCAGCAGCTTGGATCCTAGCTCCTACGAGCAGTACTTC. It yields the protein CASSLDPSSYEQYF.

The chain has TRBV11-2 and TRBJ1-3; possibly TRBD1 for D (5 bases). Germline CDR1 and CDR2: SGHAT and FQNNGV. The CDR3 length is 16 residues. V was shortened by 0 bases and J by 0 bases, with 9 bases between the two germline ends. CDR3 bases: TGTGCCAGCAGCTTAGATGGGGCGGCCTCTGGAAACACCATATATTTT. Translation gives CASSLDGAASGNTIYF.

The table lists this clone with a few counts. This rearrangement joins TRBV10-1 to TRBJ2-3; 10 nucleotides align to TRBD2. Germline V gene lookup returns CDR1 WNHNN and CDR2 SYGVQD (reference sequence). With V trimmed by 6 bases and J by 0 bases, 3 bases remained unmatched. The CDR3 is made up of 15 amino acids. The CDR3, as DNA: TGCGCCAGCAGCAGGACTAGCGGTAGCACAGATACGCAGTATTTT. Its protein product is CASSRTSGSTDTQYF.

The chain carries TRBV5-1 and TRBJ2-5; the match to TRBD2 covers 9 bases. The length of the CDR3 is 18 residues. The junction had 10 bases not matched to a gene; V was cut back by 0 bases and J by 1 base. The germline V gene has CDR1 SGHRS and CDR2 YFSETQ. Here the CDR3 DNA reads TGCGCCAGCAGCTTGGACGCGGGAGCGGGAGGAGGCCAAGAGACCCAGTACTTC. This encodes CASSLDAGAGGGQETQYF.

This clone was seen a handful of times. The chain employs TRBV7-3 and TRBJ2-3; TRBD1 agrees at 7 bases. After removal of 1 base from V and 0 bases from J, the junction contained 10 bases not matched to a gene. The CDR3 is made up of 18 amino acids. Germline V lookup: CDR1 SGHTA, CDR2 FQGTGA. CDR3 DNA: TGTGCCAGCAGCTTAAGAGGGTACAGGGGCCGTAGCACAGATACGCAGTATTTT. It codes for CASSLRGYRGRSTDTQYF.